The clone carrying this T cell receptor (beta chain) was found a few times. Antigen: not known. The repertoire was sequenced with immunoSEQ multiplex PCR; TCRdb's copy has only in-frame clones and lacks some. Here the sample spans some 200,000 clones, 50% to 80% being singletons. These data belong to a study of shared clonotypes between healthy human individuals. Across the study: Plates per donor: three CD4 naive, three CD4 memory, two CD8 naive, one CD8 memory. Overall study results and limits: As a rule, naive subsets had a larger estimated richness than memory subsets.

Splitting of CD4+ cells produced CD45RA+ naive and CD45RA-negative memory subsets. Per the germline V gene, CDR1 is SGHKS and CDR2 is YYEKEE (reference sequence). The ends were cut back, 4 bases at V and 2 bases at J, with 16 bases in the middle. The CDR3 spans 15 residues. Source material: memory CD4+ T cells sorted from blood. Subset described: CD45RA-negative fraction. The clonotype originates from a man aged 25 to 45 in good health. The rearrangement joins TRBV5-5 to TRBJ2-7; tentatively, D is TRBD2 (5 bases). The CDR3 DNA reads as TGTGCCAGCAGCGGCCGGGATACTGGGGCCTACGAGCAGTACTTC. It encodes CASSGRDTGAYEQYF.